The present T cell receptor (beta chain) was sequenced within a study of cytomegalovirus exposure and HLA in healthy donors. With 60 Vbeta and 13 Jbeta primers, the PCR was carried out. The repertoire was sequenced with immunoSEQ multiplex PCR; TCRdb's copy has only in-frame clones and lacks some. This sample has around 200,000 clones, with almost 85% found just once. Study-level results: In a later analysis, at a false discovery rate of 0.05, 17,000 or so TCR beta sequences were associated with HLA alleles. Sequencing artifact likely explains a cluster of highly shared sequence variants.

The CDR3 loop spans 13 amino acids. V lost 8 bases to trimming and J lost 6 bases; unmatched junction nucleotides: 8. Germline V gene data show CDR1 as SGHTA and CDR2 as FQGTGA. This clone appeared a single time. The antigen is undetermined. The sequencing sample was made of PBMCs. The genes are TRBV7-3 and TRBJ2-3; 7 nucleotides line up with TRBD2. The TCR comes from a woman in her 40s in good health and CMV-seronegative. CDR3 loop: CASGQNGGDTQYF. For the CDR3, the DNA is TGTGCCAGCGGGCAAAACGGGGGGGATACGCAGTATTTT.